The clone carrying this TCR beta chain is a singleton in its sample. Its antigen is as yet unknown. This sample is part of a study of OX40 agonist ivuxolimab in advanced cancers. At the level of the study: The treatment was a fully human IgG2 OX40 agonist, ivuxolimab. Patients were treated with intravenous ivuxolimab, dosed at 0.01 to 10 mg/kg and infused every 2 weeks. General study points: Both blood CD4+ and CD8+ T cells showed clonal growth by week 6 at 0.1 to 3.0 mg/kg. Near-lowest levels of clonal expansion characterized partial responders at 0.1-3.0 mg/kg.

Method: immunoSEQ multiplex PCR; TCRdb's copy keeps in-frame clones and lacks some. The data contain around 92,000 clones, roughly 94% of them singletons. With 4 bases removed from V and 1 base from J, the gap between germline ends came to 18 bases. This CDR3 is built from 18 residues. Per the germline V gene, CDR1 is SGDLS and CDR2 is YYNGEE. This material consisted of CD4+ or CD8+ T cells sorted from blood, taken in a trial of the OX40 agonist ivuxolimab. This TCR was sampled from an adult with an advanced solid tumor such as melanoma, head and neck, liver or kidney cancer. The chain employs TRBV9 and TRBJ2-6; TRBD2 might be the D (6 bases). The CDR3 DNA follows: TGTGCCAGCAGCCCGACAACGGGGGTAGGGTCTGGGGCCAACGTCCTGACTTTC. Encoded protein: CASSPTTGVGSGANVLTF.